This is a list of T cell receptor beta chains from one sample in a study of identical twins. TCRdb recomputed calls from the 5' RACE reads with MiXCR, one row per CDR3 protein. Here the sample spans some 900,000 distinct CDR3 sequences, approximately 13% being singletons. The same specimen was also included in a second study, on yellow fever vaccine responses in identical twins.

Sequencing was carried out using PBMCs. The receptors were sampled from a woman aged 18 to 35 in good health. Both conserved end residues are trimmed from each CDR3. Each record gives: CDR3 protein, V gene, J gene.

cdr3_aa: ASSPGQGGSDTQY; v_call: TRBV18; j_call: TRBJ2-3
cdr3_aa: SVKGTADGYT; v_call: TRBV29-1; j_call: TRBJ1-2
cdr3_aa: ASRTDRVTVLT; v_call: TRBV2; j_call: TRBJ2-6
cdr3_aa: ASSPWTSGGFWANTGELF; v_call: TRBV3-1; j_call: TRBJ2-2
cdr3_aa: ASSPTAGSNEQF; v_call: TRBV7-3; j_call: TRBJ2-1
cdr3_aa: ASSPQGYYGYT; v_call: TRBV12-3/TRBV12-4; j_call: TRBJ1-2
cdr3_aa: SVEDRSQNTGELF; v_call: TRBV29-1; j_call: TRBJ2-2
cdr3_aa: AISEETTGYT; v_call: TRBV10-3; j_call: TRBJ1-2
cdr3_aa: SAKPVTGARTEAF; v_call: TRBV20-1; j_call: TRBJ1-1
cdr3_aa: ASSPPGQGEGLELNTGELF; v_call: TRBV11-1; j_call: TRBJ2-2
cdr3_aa: SATATTSGGLDTQY; v_call: TRBV20-1; j_call: TRBJ2-3
cdr3_aa: ASSLVPGSFFPPLH; v_call: TRBV5-1; j_call: TRBJ1-6
cdr3_aa: ASSAAGGPRHTQY; v_call: TRBV5-1; j_call: TRBJ2-3
cdr3_aa: ASRRGTGSYNEQF; v_call: TRBV27; j_call: TRBJ2-1
cdr3_aa: ASNPGLAGGHNEQF; v_call: TRBV12-3/TRBV12-4; j_call: TRBJ2-1
cdr3_aa: ASSIDSYSPLH; v_call: TRBV7-6; j_call: TRBJ1-6
cdr3_aa: ASSDARTAETQY; v_call: TRBV2; j_call: TRBJ2-5
cdr3_aa: ASSRLQSTDTQY; v_call: TRBV6-1; j_call: TRBJ2-3
cdr3_aa: ASSQDVRGGLYNEQF; v_call: TRBV4-1; j_call: TRBJ2-1
cdr3_aa: AITPTEVSYNEQF; v_call: TRBV10-3; j_call: TRBJ2-1
cdr3_aa: SVEDARHTEAF; v_call: TRBV29-1; j_call: TRBJ1-1
cdr3_aa: ASRRGTGDQPQH; v_call: TRBV19; j_call: TRBJ1-5
cdr3_aa: ASRLSGNNEQF; v_call: TRBV3-1; j_call: TRBJ2-1
cdr3_aa: ASRPPPGPSLKTQY; v_call: TRBV7-9; j_call: TRBJ2-5
cdr3_aa: ASSQAPGVGQPQH; v_call: TRBV4-2; j_call: TRBJ1-5
cdr3_aa: ASSLTSSTYEQY; v_call: TRBV13; j_call: TRBJ2-7
cdr3_aa: ASSFRAANPNTEAF; v_call: TRBV28; j_call: TRBJ1-1
cdr3_aa: ASSQDPRGGNQPQH; v_call: TRBV4-1; j_call: TRBJ1-5
cdr3_aa: SVEGTTNEKLF; v_call: TRBV29-1; j_call: TRBJ1-4
cdr3_aa: ASSVVQGYQDTEAF; v_call: TRBV9; j_call: TRBJ1-1
cdr3_aa: ASSDTTGWNEQF; v_call: TRBV3-1; j_call: TRBJ2-1
cdr3_aa: ASDASWRDGNTGGLF; v_call: TRBV13; j_call: TRBJ2-2
cdr3_aa: ASSSMSDRLF; v_call: TRBV28; j_call: TRBJ1-4
cdr3_aa: ASSFNANTGELF; v_call: TRBV7-2; j_call: TRBJ2-2
cdr3_aa: ASSGGIHEQY; v_call: TRBV19; j_call: TRBJ2-7
cdr3_aa: ASALWETGELF; v_call: TRBV14; j_call: TRBJ2-2
cdr3_aa: ASSADRGLLSPLH; v_call: TRBV5-1; j_call: TRBJ1-6
cdr3_aa: ASTIRRDREYEQY; v_call: TRBV14; j_call: TRBJ2-7
cdr3_aa: ASSWDGRNTEAF; v_call: TRBV6-5; j_call: TRBJ1-1
cdr3_aa: ASSFWLVASGSGEQF; v_call: TRBV12-3/TRBV12-4; j_call: TRBJ2-1
cdr3_aa: ANSYSKADYSYEQY; v_call: TRBV6-5; j_call: TRBJ2-7
cdr3_aa: SARDFSGTEQY; v_call: TRBV20-1; j_call: TRBJ2-7